The source of this TCR beta chain is a study of T cell responses to AZD1222 COVID-19 vaccine. Study-wide results and caveats: Unmutated variant regions are reportedly the target of nearly half of TCRs that are spike-specific. Seropositive status at baseline applied to only five to seven AZD1222 recipients. Donors were largely white British and mainly female; clonal diversity was possibly underestimated. Spike-spanning, vaccine-associated CD4 TCRs were dominant at 160-218 and 743-854.

Germline CDR1 SGHKS, CDR2 YYEKEE (reference sequence). Germline trimming cut 0 bases from V and 0 bases from J; bases unmatched to any gene: 14. CDR3 length: 19 amino acids. The method was immunoSEQ multiplex PCR; TCRdb's version includes in-frame clones alone and lacks a portion of them. The sample yields approximately 92,000 clones, 70% to 90% seen once. Concerning this clone: Its cognate antigen is unknown.

The source is an adult in good health. This material consisted of peripheral blood, taken on day 0 of AZD1222 vaccination. V and J are TRBV5-5 and TRBJ2-7; 8 bases line up with TRBD2. CDR3 sequence reads: CASSLVGGGGSHPSYEQYF. CDR3 DNA sequence: TGTGCCAGCAGCTTGGTCGGGGGCGGGGGGTCCCACCCCTCCTACGAGCAGTACTTC.